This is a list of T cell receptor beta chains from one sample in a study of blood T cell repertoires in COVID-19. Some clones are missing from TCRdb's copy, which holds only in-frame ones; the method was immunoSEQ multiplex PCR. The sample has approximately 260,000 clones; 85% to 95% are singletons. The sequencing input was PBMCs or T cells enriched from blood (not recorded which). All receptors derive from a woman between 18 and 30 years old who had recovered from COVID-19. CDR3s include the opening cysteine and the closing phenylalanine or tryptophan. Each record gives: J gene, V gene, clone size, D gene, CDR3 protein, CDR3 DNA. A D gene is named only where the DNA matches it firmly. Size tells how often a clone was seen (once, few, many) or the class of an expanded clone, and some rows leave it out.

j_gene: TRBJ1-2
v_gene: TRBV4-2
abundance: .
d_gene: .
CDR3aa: CASSQERRGTEGYGYTF
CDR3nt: TGTGCCAGCAGCCAAGAAAGAAGGGGTACGGAGGGCTATGGCTACACCTTC

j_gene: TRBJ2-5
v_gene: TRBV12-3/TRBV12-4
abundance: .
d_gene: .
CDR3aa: CASSGKGVETQYF
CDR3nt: TGTGCCAGCAGTGGCAAGGGAGTTGAGACCCAGTACTTC

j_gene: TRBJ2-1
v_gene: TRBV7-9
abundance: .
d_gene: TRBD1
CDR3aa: CASSVSGTGAYNEQFF
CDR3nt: TGTGCCAGCAGCGTAAGCGGGACAGGGGCCTACAATGAGCAGTTCTTC

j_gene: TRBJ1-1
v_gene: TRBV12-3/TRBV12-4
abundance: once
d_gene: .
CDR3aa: CASSFGLTSFF
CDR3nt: TGTGCCAGCAGTTTCGGACTGACTTCTTTCTTT

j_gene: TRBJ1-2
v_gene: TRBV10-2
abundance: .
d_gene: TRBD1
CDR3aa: CATGDSSFNYGYTF
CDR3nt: TGCGCCACCGGGGACAGTTCCTTTAACTATGGCTACACCTTC

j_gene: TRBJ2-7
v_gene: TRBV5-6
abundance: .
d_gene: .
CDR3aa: CASSFSGTYEQYF
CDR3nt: TGTGCCAGCAGCTTTAGCGGAACCTACGAGCAGTACTTC

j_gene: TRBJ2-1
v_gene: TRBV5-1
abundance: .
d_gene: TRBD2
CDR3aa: CASSVLAGGQSEQFF
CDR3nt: TGCGCCAGCAGCGTACTAGCGGGGGGGCAGAGTGAGCAGTTCTTC

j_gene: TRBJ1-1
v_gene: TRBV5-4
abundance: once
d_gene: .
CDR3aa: CASSDIFLNTEAFF
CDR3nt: TGTGCCAGCAGTGACATCTTTTTGAACACTGAAGCTTTCTTT

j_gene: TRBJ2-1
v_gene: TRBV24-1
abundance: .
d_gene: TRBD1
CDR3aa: CATSDLNRGHYNEQFF
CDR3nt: TGTGCCACCAGTGATCTCAACAGGGGGCACTACAATGAGCAGTTCTTC

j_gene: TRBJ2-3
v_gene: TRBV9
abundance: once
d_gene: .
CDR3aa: CASSAYARPTDTQYF
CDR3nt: TGTGCCAGCAGCGCCTACGCCCGCCCCACAGATACGCAGTATTTT

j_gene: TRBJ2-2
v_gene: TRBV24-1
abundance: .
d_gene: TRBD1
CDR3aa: CATSDLGQGITGELFF
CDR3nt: TGTGCCACCAGTGACTTGGGACAGGGAATCACCGGGGAGCTGTTTTTT

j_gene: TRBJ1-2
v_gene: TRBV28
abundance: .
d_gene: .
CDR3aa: CASSLSGVYGYTF
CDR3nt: TGTGCCAGCAGTTTATCAGGGGTCTATGGCTACACCTTC

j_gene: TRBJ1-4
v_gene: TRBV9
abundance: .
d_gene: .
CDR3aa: CASSVRATNEKLFF
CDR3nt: TGTGCCAGCAGCGTCAGGGCAACTAATGAAAAACTGTTTTTT

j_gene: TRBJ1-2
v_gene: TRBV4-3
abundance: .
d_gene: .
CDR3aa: CASSPQTVGGLPVLDYGYTF
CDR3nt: TGCGCCAGCAGCCCCCAGACGGTGGGGGGGCTGCCCGTACTAGACTATGGCTACACCTTC

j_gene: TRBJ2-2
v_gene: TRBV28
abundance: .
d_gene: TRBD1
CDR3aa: CATQGVGGTGELFF
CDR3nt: TGTGCCACACAGGGGGTTGGCGGCACCGGGGAGCTGTTTTTT

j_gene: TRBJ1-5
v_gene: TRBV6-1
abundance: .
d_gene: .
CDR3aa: CASSGTSGLRLNQPQHF
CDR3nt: TGTGCCAGCAGTGGGACCTCGGGACTCCGCCTTAATCAGCCCCAGCATTTT

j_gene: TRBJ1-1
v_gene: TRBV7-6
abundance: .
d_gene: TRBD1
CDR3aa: CASSLGTGVRTEAFF
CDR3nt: TGTGCCAGCAGCTTAGGGACAGGGGTAAGGACTGAAGCTTTCTTT